This T cell receptor (beta chain) came from a study of T cell responses to AZD1222 COVID-19 vaccine. About the research overall: Investigators merged groups given second doses at roughly 4 or roughly 12 weeks.

Measured with immunoSEQ multiplex PCR; TCRdb has only the in-frame clones, and not every one. The sample yields about 180,000 clones, almost 90% seen once. The CDR3 length is 15 residues. Germline CDR1 reads MNHEY; CDR2 reads SVGAGI. The V and J ends lost 7 bases and 3 bases respectively, with 16 bases between them. For this clone: Its antigen is unknown.

Study-wide results and caveats: Reportedly, close to half of spike-specific TCRs are directed against unmutated variant regions. Donors were chiefly white British, with a greater number of females, and clonal diversity was perhaps underestimated.

V is TRBV6-5 and J is TRBJ1-3, with D hard to call. The sample here was peripheral blood, taken on day 0 of AZD1222 vaccination. The sequence was obtained from an adult in good health. The DNA of the CDR3 is TGTGCCAGCAAAGGAGGTGGACTCCTTGGAAACACCATATATTTT. Its protein product is CASKGGGLLGNTIYF.